The present T cell receptor beta chain was sequenced within a study of PD-1 blockade in classical Hodgkin lymphoma (TCRdb year 2020). In terms of the full investigation: Nivolumab dosing was 3 mg/kg intravenously every 2 weeks, continuing until either disease progression or unacceptable toxicity. The study used TCR beta sequencing and CyTOF to define a peripheral blood immune signature of response to PD-1 blockade in classical Hodgkin lymphoma. What the research found in general, with its limitations: Baseline TCR diversity was reported to be lower in newly diagnosed patients than in healthy donors and to be lower still in relapsed/refractory patients. CD4+ but not CD8+ TCR diversity rose significantly by C4D1 (p=0.0027 vs p=0.16), most apparent in complete responders (p=0.02). The study covered only a single clinical trial cohort, and the causes of the repertoire differences, possibly disease activity or prior therapy, were still not defined. Trial patients with a complete response had baseline diversity similar to that of newly diagnosed patients, while partial responders and progressors had significantly lower diversity. Diversity was lower in patients who began nivolumab less than 1 year after ASCT, so these patients were left out of later analyses to avoid confounding by immune reconstitution.

This clone turned up a few times. It lacks a known antigen. Within one base of it there is no much larger clone, and no base qualities were kept. The sample's time point label, decoded: cycle 4 day 1 (C4D1), after more than five weeks of nivolumab. Relapse after autologous stem cell transplantation had occurred in all trial patients, and cohorts A, B and C were distinguished by prior brentuximab vedotin exposure. The trial cohort included 55 to 65 patients with relapsed/refractory classical Hodgkin lymphoma, and each patient had a best overall response of complete response, partial response or progressive disease. Single-agent nivolumab was administered to trial patients in the multi-cohort phase II CheckMate 205 trial. An independent review committee assessed best overall response using the 2007 International Working Group response criteria. Trial PBMCs were obtained immediately prior to nivolumab initiation (C1D1) and on therapy at cycle 2 day 1 and cycle 4 day 1. Peripheral blood was collected in 8 mL Vacutainer Cell Preparation Tubes, from which PBMCs were isolated by centrifugation and then cryopreserved.

Genomic DNA was extracted with the Qiagen DNeasy kit from unsorted PBMCs and from negatively selected CD4+ and CD8+ fractions. TCR beta CDR3 regions were amplified by immunoSEQ multiplex PCR using primers annealing to V and J segments. A synthetic immune receptor repertoire was used to minimize amplification bias, and remaining bias was computationally removed after sequencing. The study's own analysis went as follows. Repertoire diversity was quantified as the Shannon entropy index using custom Python scripts. The unsorted, CD4+ and CD8+ repertoires were each analyzed separately, with the exception of combined analyses, where CD4+ and CD8+ sequences were merged in silico. A clone counted as expanded when the clone's frequency after treatment rose at least 2-fold relative to C1D1, and clones undetected at baseline were given a pseudocount of 0.5. Singleton clones were defined as clones with 0 or 1 copy at C1D1, and non-singleton clones were defined as clones with 2 or more copies. Clones expanded in unsorted samples were labelled as CD4+, CD8+ or unknown by matching protein sequences in sorted samples from the same patient. Wilcoxon tests were applied to paired samples to test diversity changes from C1D1 to C4D1. TCRdb re-hosts the immuneACCESS table, in-frame sequences only. Its copies lack some clones; in the studies checked, an unresolved V gene accounts for under half of them, and the cause for the rest is not known. V and J calls plus clone size are reproduced from that table; the DNA served to infer D and trimming. This sample has about 32,000 clones in its table, and 81% of those were observed once. Jointly, the top ten make up about 15% of the sample.

This sequence originates from a human donor with classical Hodgkin lymphoma. Sequences were derived from peripheral blood mononuclear cells (PBMCs), sampled before the fourth cycle of nivolumab.

The sequenced DNA is TGTGCCAGCAGTTTAATCCAAGGGGCCGGGGAGCTGTTTTTT. Translated, this gives CASSLIQGAGELFF. The sequence joins TRBV27 to TRBJ2-2; the D region possibly corresponds to TRBD1 (5 bases align). For CDR1 and CDR2, the germline V gene (reference sequence) lists MNHEY and SMNVEV. The junction shows trimming of 2 bases on V and 6 bases on J, plus 10 bases between the germline ends. CDR3 length: 14 amino acids, cysteine to phenylalanine. Left in the record is the CDR3 DNA by itself, 42 bases read in frame from the first base.